Shown below are 10 T cell receptor beta chains from a single sample sequenced in a study of cytomegalovirus exposure and HLA in healthy donors. The PCR was carried out with 60 Vbeta primers and 13 Jbeta primers. This table comes from immunoSEQ multiplex PCR, and its TCRdb copy is limited to in-frame clones, with some not included. The data contain 180,000 or so clones, under 90% of them seen just once; the ten biggest clones take up about 1.5%. Sequencing input: PBMCs. The receptors derive from a male donor in good health and CMV-seronegative.

CDR3 DNA sequence: TGCGCCAGCAGCCTAGGACAGGGCGACGAGCAGTACTTC. This translates into CASSLGQGDEQYF. The chain uses TRBV5-1 and TRBJ2-7, with 8 nucleotides matching TRBD1. The CDR3 sequence is 13 residues long. The V and J ends lost 4 bases and 5 bases, in that order; junction bases with no gene match: 5. CDR1 SGHRS and CDR2 YFSETQ come from the germline V gene.

The J gene is TRBJ1-6, the V gene TRBV5-4; 7 positions match TRBD1. After removal of 4 bases from V and 7 bases from J, the junction contained 5 bases not matched to a gene. The CDR3 is 14 residues long. Germline loops: CDR1 SGHNT, CDR2 YYREEE (reference sequence). CDR3 in DNA: TGTGCCAGCAGCCCCGGGACAGTGAATTCACCCCTCCACTTT. This translates into CASSPGTVNSPLHF.

The V call is TRBV19, the J call TRBJ2-1; 9 nucleotides align to TRBD2. The CDR3 covers 15 residues. Germline V CDR1 and CDR2: LNHDA, SQIVND (reference sequence). The V segment lost 7 bases and the J segment 5 bases; nucleotides outside the gene matches: 9. The chain's CDR3 is CASTSSGASDNEQFF. For the CDR3, the DNA is TGTGCCAGTACGTCTAGCGGGGCCTCGGACAATGAGCAGTTCTTC.

This chain joins TRBV9 and TRBJ2-7; tentative D call: TRBD2 (5 bases). CDR1 is SGDLS, CDR2 YYNGEE, per germline. CDR3 length: 14 residues. V was shortened by 4 bases and J by 2 bases, with 13 bases between the two germline ends. Written as DNA, the CDR3 is TGTGCCAGCAGCCCCCGTCCCGGGGCCTACGAGCAGTACTTC. Its translation is CASSPRPGAYEQYF. Looking up the rest from reference TRBV9 and TRBJ2-7 gives the full variable domain: DSGVTQTPKHLITATGQRVTLRCSPRSGDLSVYWYQQSLDQGLQFLIQYYNGEERAKGNILERFSAQQFPDLHSELNLSSLELGDSALYFCASSPRPGAYEQYFGPGTRLTVT.

This clone has more than one count but fewer than ten. The chain couples TRBV6-5 to TRBJ1-2, with TRBD1 matching over 7 bases. The V and J ends lost 6 bases and 5 bases, in that order; junction bases with no gene match: 12. CDR3 length: 15 amino acids. CDR1 is MNHEY, CDR2 SVGAGI, per germline. The CDR3 DNA reads as TGTGCCAGCAGCTATAATCCGACAGGGAAGTATGGCTACACCTTC. As protein: CASSYNPTGKYGYTF.

Only a few counts were recorded for this clone. The chain links TRBV7-9 to TRBJ2-3, with D maybe TRBD2 (6 bases). The CDR3 totals 12 residues. With 3 bases removed from V and 9 bases from J, the gap between germline ends came to 10 bases. Germline V gives CDR1 SEHNR, CDR2 FQNEAQ (reference sequence). CDR3 DNA sequence: TGTGCCAGCAGCTTTGGGACTCCCACGCAGTATTTT. Residues: CASSFGTPTQYF.

This chain connects TRBV7-9 to TRBJ2-5; 11 bases match TRBD2. Per the germline V gene, CDR1 is SEHNR and CDR2 is FQNEAQ (reference sequence). The length of the CDR3 is 16 residues. V lost 6 bases, J lost 5 bases, and 11 bases stayed unmatched. CDR3 sequence: CASSRVAGGPGETQYF. CDR3 sequence (DNA): TGTGCCAGCAGTCGAGTAGCGGGAGGGCCGGGTGAGACCCAGTACTTC. Complete variable domain (other parts from reference TRBV7-9 and TRBJ2-5): DTGVSQNPRHKITKRGQNVTFRCDPISEHNRLYWYRQTLGQGPEFLTYFQNEAQLEKSRLLSDRFSAERPKGSFSTLEIQRTEQGDSAMYLCASSRVAGGPGETQYFGPGTRLLVL.

V usage is TRBV5-6 and J usage is TRBJ2-2; no definite D call. V was cut by 4 bases and J by 9 bases, with 10 bases left in between. Germline V gene sequence: CDR1 SGHDT, CDR2 YYEEEE. This CDR3 comprises 12 residues. CDR3 loop: CASSRGARELFF. The CDR3 DNA is TGTGCCAGCAGCCGAGGAGCTCGGGAGCTGTTTTTT. Supplemented by reference TRBV5-6 and TRBJ2-2, the full variable domain reads DAGVTQSPTHLIKTRGQQVTLRCSPKSGHDTVSWYQQALGQGPQFIFQYYEEEERQRGNFPDRFSGHQFPNYSSELNVNALLLGDSALYLCASSRGARELFFGEGSRLTVL.

The chain combines TRBV5-5 with TRBJ2-7; D is possibly TRBD1 (6 bases). Germline loops: CDR1 SGHKS, CDR2 YYEKEE (reference sequence). The CDR3 extends over 13 amino acids. V gave up 4 bases and J gave up 3 bases, with 11 bases separating them. The CDR3 spells CASSQQGGYEQYF. The CDR3 coding sequence is TGTGCCAGCAGCCAACAGGGTGGCTACGAGCAGTACTTC.

This clone was picked up a small number of times. V usage is TRBV15 and J usage is TRBJ2-5; TRBD1 matches 7 bases. Germline trimming cut 2 bases from V and 4 bases from J; bases unmatched to any gene: 13. Germline lookup yields CDR1 LNHNV and CDR2 YYDKDF (reference sequence). This CDR3 spans 17 amino acids. The CDR3 region is CATSRNPTGVGRETQYF. The CDR3 DNA sequence: TGTGCCACCAGCAGAAACCCCACAGGGGTGGGGCGAGAGACCCAGTACTTC.